The 27 T cell receptor beta chains below were found in one sample sequenced in a study of blood T cell repertoires in COVID-19. Generated by immunoSEQ multiplex PCR, the TCRdb table keeps only in-frame clones and is missing some. The table records about 160,000 clones, approximately 80% of them present only once. Sequenced material: peripheral blood. Every receptor here comes from a woman between 40 and 55 years old with COVID-19, enrolled during active disease.

This chain links TRBV28 with TRBJ1-6; D remains ambiguous. Trimming took 1 base from V and 4 from J, leaving 5 bases between them. The CDR3 contains 14 residues. Per the germline V gene, CDR1 is MDHEN and CDR2 is SYDVKM. This chain's CDR3 is CASSLSQYNSPLHF. In DNA, the CDR3 is TGTGCCAGCAGTTTATCACAGTATAATTCACCCCTCCACTTT.

The rearrangement uses TRBV20-1 and TRBJ2-7, with D maybe TRBD2 (6 bases). Between the trimmed V and J ends, which lost 3 bases and 4 bases, there was a span of 10 bases. This CDR3 is built from 12 residues. CDR1 and CDR2 (germline): DFQATT, SNEGSKA (reference sequence). The CDR3 reads CSASGGSYEQYF. In DNA, the CDR3 is TGCAGTGCTAGTGGAGGGAGTTACGAGCAGTACTTC.

The chain recombines TRBV11-2 with TRBJ1-1; D is undetermined. The CDR3 is made up of 14 amino acids. Germline CDR1 reads SGHAT; CDR2 reads FQNNGV. Trimming pared 0 bases from V and 1 base from J, leaving 6 bases between. CDR3 region: CASSLETGNTEAFF. Here the CDR3 DNA reads TGTGCCAGCAGCTTAGAAACGGGGAACACTGAAGCTTTCTTT.

The chain recombines TRBV5-4 with TRBJ2-2; 9 bases line up with TRBD2. CDR1 is SGHNT and CDR2 is YYREEE in the germline V gene (reference sequence). Germline trimming cut 0 bases from V and 5 bases from J; bases unmatched to any gene: 8. The CDR3 runs to 17 residues. The CDR3 DNA is TGTGCCAGCAGCTTGGGACTAGCGGACCCGGGTACCGGGGAGCTGTTTTTT. Translating gives CASSLGLADPGTGELFF.

V and J are TRBV11-2 and TRBJ2-3; TRBD2 matches 13 bases. Per germline, CDR1 SGHAT and CDR2 FQNNGV. The CDR3 is 16 residues long. V lost 5 bases, J lost 3 bases, and 5 bases stayed unmatched. CDR3: CASSRGLAGNTDTQYF. Written as DNA, the CDR3 is TGTGCCAGCAGCCGGGGACTAGCGGGGAATACAGATACGCAGTATTTT.

The rearrangement links TRBV5-4 to TRBJ2-1, with TRBD1 identical over 9 bases. CDR1 is SGHNT and CDR2 is YYREEE in the germline V gene (reference sequence). Trimming removed 2 bases from V and 4 bases from J; junction bases left unmatched: 4. CDR3 length: 15 amino acids. In DNA form, the CDR3 reads TGTGCCAGCAGCTTACAGGGGGCGGGTTACAATGAGCAGTTCTTC. This codes for CASSLQGAGYNEQFF.

The gene calls are TRBV27 and TRBJ1-5; D is unclear. Germline assignment: CDR1 MNHEY and CDR2 SMNVEV (reference sequence). The V gene lost 6 bases and the J gene lost 5 bases, with 20 bases spanning the gap. The CDR3 length is 16 residues. CDR3 amino acids: CASSSQDGGSDQPQHF. The CDR3 bases are TGTGCCAGCAGCTCCCAGGATGGAGGGTCGGATCAGCCCCAGCATTTT.

The rearrangement joins TRBV7-2 to TRBJ2-2, with a weak D call TRBD2 (5 bases). Germline assignment: CDR1 SGHTA and CDR2 FQGNSA. There are 15 residues in the CDR3. The ends were cut back, 2 bases at V and 9 bases at J, with 16 bases in the middle. Written as DNA, the CDR3 is TGTGCCAGCAGCTTAACTAGGGCGAGGACCAGGGAGCTGTTTTTT. It specifies CASSLTRARTRELFF.

A remark on this clone: The junction does not match germline at one end; this may be a read error. V and J are TRBV15 and TRBJ1-3; D call uncertain. Germline-derived CDR1 and CDR2 are LNHNV and YYDKDF (reference sequence). The CDR3 has 16 residues. The CDR3 DNA follows: TGTGCCACAAGCAGCGTTTCGTGGGCTCCAGGAAACACCATATATTTT. It yields the protein CATSSVSWAPGNTIYF.

This chain joins TRBV6-1 and TRBJ2-6; D is uncertain. Germline V gene data show CDR1 as MNHNS and CDR2 as SASEGT. The V end lost 0 bases, the J end lost 3 bases, and 3 bases lay between the germline ends. This CDR3 contains 14 residues. The CDR3 loop is CASSEALGANVLTF. Written as DNA, the CDR3 is TGTGCCAGCAGTGAAGCTCTTGGGGCCAACGTCCTGACTTTC.

This chain uses TRBV28 with TRBJ2-3; D perhaps matches TRBD2 (6 bases). The CDR3 loop spans 16 amino acids. The ends were cut back, 5 bases at V and 2 bases at J, with 17 bases in the middle. From germline, CDR1 is MDHEN and CDR2 SYDVKM. In nucleotides, the CDR3 is TGTGCCAGCAGTCCCCTTGCGGGACGAGTCACAGATACGCAGTATTTT. It encodes CASSPLAGRVTDTQYF.

V usage is TRBV9 and J usage is TRBJ2-3; D gene uncertain. The CDR3 has 13 residues. V gave up 0 bases and J gave up 10 bases, with 12 bases separating them. Germline CDR1 and CDR2: SGDLS and YYNGEE. Written as DNA, the CDR3 is TGTGCCAGCAGCGTAGGTCTCCTCGCAGCGCAGTATTTT. This codes for CASSVGLLAAQYF.

This clone was counted once. The gene calls are TRBV2 and TRBJ1-1; perhaps TRBD1 as D (5 bases). Germline values: CDR1 SNHLY, CDR2 FYNNEI. This CDR3 is 16 amino acids long. V lost 1 base and J 0 bases, leaving 12 bases between the germline ends. CDR3 loop: CASSEGGEGMNTEAFF. The CDR3 coding sequence is TGTGCCAGCAGTGAAGGAGGGGAGGGGATGAACACTGAAGCTTTCTTT. Drawing the rest from reference TRBV2 and TRBJ1-1, the complete variable domain is EPEVTQTPSHQVTQMGQEVILRCVPISNHLYFYWYRQILGQKVEFLVSFYNNEISEKSEIFDDQFSVERPDGSNFTLKIRSTKLEDSAMYFCASSEGGEGMNTEAFFGQGTRLTVV.

The J gene is TRBJ1-1, the V gene TRBV2, with TRBD1 identical over 8 bases. The ends lost 6 bases at V and 1 base at J; junction bases unmatched: 10. The CDR3 is made up of 16 amino acids. Germline V gene data show CDR1 as SNHLY and CDR2 as FYNNEI. The CDR3 loop reads CASSKLLGTGNTEAFF. CDR3 DNA: TGTGCCAGCAGCAAGCTCTTAGGGACAGGGAACACTGAAGCTTTCTTT. Variable domain in full (rest from reference TRBV2 and TRBJ1-1): EPEVTQTPSHQVTQMGQEVILRCVPISNHLYFYWYRQILGQKVEFLVSFYNNEISEKSEIFDDQFSVERPDGSNFTLKIRSTKLEDSAMYFCASSKLLGTGNTEAFFGQGTRLTVV.

The J gene is TRBJ1-5, the V gene TRBV5-8, with unresolved D. The CDR3 sequence is 13 residues long. Germline CDR1 reads SGHTS; CDR2 reads YDEGEE. V lost 4 bases and J 1 base, leaving 6 bases between the germline ends. The CDR3 protein is CASSHGSNQPQHF. The CDR3 DNA sequence: TGTGCCAGCAGCCACGGGAGCAATCAGCCCCAGCATTTT.

The chain recombines TRBV5-1 with TRBJ2-7, with TRBD2 matching over 11 bases. Germline values: CDR1 SGHRS, CDR2 YFSETQ. J lost 6 bases, V lost 1 base, and 0 bases had no gene match. The CDR3 runs to 13 residues. The CDR3 loop reads CASSLTSGSEQYF. DNA for the CDR3: TGCGCCAGCAGCTTGACTAGCGGGAGCGAGCAGTACTTC.

The rearrangement links TRBV18 to TRBJ2-7; a possible D gene is TRBD1 (6 bases). Germline assignment: CDR1 KGHSH and CDR2 LQKENI. The CDR3 spans 15 residues. V shed 3 bases and J shed 6 bases, with 18 bases lying between them. CDR3 sequence reads: CASSPRTAILSEQYF. CDR3 nucleotide sequence: TGTGCCAGCTCACCCCGGACAGCTATCCTTAGCGAGCAGTACTTC.

This clone has a single count. The CDR3 bases are TGTGCCAGCAGCGCCTCCGGGGAGTCGGGAGAGACCCAGTACTTC. Protein product: CASSASGESGETQYF. The chain is built from TRBV11-2 and TRBJ2-5; weak D call: TRBD2 (5 bases). The ends were cut back, 5 bases at V and 4 bases at J, with 17 bases in the middle. The CDR3 runs to 15 residues. Germline-derived CDR1 and CDR2 are SGHAT and FQNNGV.

This chain joins TRBV7-2 and TRBJ1-4, with TRBD1 identical over 9 bases. V shed 0 bases and J 7 bases; nucleotides not matched to a gene: 6. CDR3 size: 16 residues. Germline V gene data show CDR1 as SGHTA and CDR2 as FQGNSA. Written as DNA, the CDR3 is TGTGCCAGCAGCTTAGCGCCGGGACAGGGTGCTGAAAAACTGTTTTTT. It specifies CASSLAPGQGAEKLFF.

V and J are TRBV7-9 and TRBJ1-1; unclear D gene. The germline V and J ends were trimmed by 1 base and 3 bases, with 15 bases remaining between them. CDR3 length equals 16 residues. Germline-derived CDR1 and CDR2 are SEHNR and FQNEAQ (reference sequence). The CDR3 DNA follows: TGTGCCAGCAGCTTAGTCCCGAGGGAGAGGGACACTGAAGCTTTCTTT. Amino acids: CASSLVPRERDTEAFF.

J is TRBJ2-2 and V is TRBV6-1, with TRBD2 identical over 8 bases. Germline-derived CDR1 and CDR2 are MNHNS and SASEGT. CDR3 length: 16 residues. The V and J ends lost 0 bases and 7 bases, in that order; junction bases with no gene match: 7. CDR3 residues: CASSEAGREGIGELFF. The DNA for the CDR3 is TGTGCCAGCAGTGAAGCAGGACGGGAGGGCATCGGGGAGCTGTTTTTT.

This sequence joins TRBV5-4 and TRBJ2-2; D gene ambiguous. This CDR3 spans 15 amino acids. The V gene lost 0 bases and the J gene lost 5 bases, with 11 bases spanning the gap. Per germline, CDR1 SGHNT and CDR2 YYREEE (reference sequence). The CDR3 here is CASSLAVRSTGELFF. CDR3 sequence (DNA): TGTGCCAGCAGCTTGGCGGTGAGGTCGACCGGGGAGCTGTTTTTT.

V and J are TRBV10-3 and TRBJ1-4; maybe TRBD1 (5 bases). V lost 3 bases and J 7 bases, leaving 6 bases between the germline ends. From germline, CDR1 is ENHRY and CDR2 SYGVKD. The CDR3 runs 12 residues. The CDR3 spells CAISDRGEKLFF. CDR3 in DNA: TGTGCCATCAGTGATAGGGGTGAAAAACTGTTTTTT.

The chain links TRBV27 to TRBJ2-4; weak D call: TRBD2 (5 bases). The CDR3 is 16 residues long. The germline V gene encodes CDR1 MNHEY and CDR2 SMNVEV (reference sequence). V gave up 5 bases and J gave up 1 base, with 15 bases separating them. The CDR3 here is CASSPQHPGAKNIQYF. The CDR3 DNA reads TGTGCCAGCAGTCCACAACATCCGGGGGCCAAAAACATTCAGTACTTC.

The genes are TRBV3-1 (or the pseudogene TRBV3-2) and TRBJ2-5; D may be TRBD2 (5 bases). The germline V gene has CDR1 LGHDT and CDR2 YNNKEL (reference sequence). This CDR3 region has 13 residues. Trimming left V 0 bases short and J 4 bases short, with 6 bases between. In nucleotides, the CDR3 is TGTGCCAGCAGCCAAGATCGGGGAGAGACCCAGTACTTC. Its protein product is CASSQDRGETQYF.

Comments on this clone: The sample has other DNA sequences that encode this CDR3 too. CDR3 amino acids: CATRPGTSGYNEQFF. In nucleotides, the CDR3 is TGTGCCACCAGGCCCGGGACTAGCGGCTACAATGAGCAGTTCTTC. The chain is built from TRBV15 and TRBJ2-1; 11 nucleotides match TRBD2. Trimming at V came to 6 bases and at J to 3 bases, leaving 4 bases not matched to a gene. There are 15 residues in the CDR3. Germline-derived CDR1 and CDR2 are LNHNV and YYDKDF (reference sequence). The full variable domain, rest sourced from reference TRBV15 and TRBJ2-1, is DAMVIQNPRYQVTQFGKPVTLSCSQTLNHNVMYWYQQKSSQAPKLLFHYYDKDFNNEADTPDNFQSRRPNTSFCFLDIRSPGLGDTAMYLCATRPGTSGYNEQFFGPGTRLTVL.

This clone was counted only a few times. The J gene is TRBJ2-5, the V gene TRBV9; D perhaps matches TRBD2 (5 bases). Germline V CDR1 and CDR2: SGDLS, YYNGEE. V was clipped by 3 bases and J by 4 bases, with 16 bases between them. The CDR3 totals 15 residues. CDR3 DNA sequence: TGTGCCAGCAGCGCCCGCGCGGACTTTATAGAGACCCAGTACTTC. It translates to CASSARADFIETQYF.